This T cell receptor (beta chain) was sequenced for a study of blood T cell repertoires in COVID-19. Study summary: Samples taken during acute and convalescent COVID-19 were collected in the United States, Italy and Spain. T cells, B-cell-depleted T cells, or PBMCs provided the cDNA or gDNA that served as material.

Under the authors' procedure: How many nucleated cells were present was estimated from reference gene primer amplification. Sequencing used immunoSEQ multiplex PCR; TCRdb keeps in-frame clones, though not all of them. V and J calls and clone size are as listed in that table; D and trimming were resolved from the DNA. The table lists about 140,000 clones, more than 70% of them singletons. This clone was seen a few times. Germline V gene sequence: CDR1 MGHRA, CDR2 YSYEKL. Trimming removed 2 bases from V and 6 bases from J; junction bases left unmatched: 2. This CDR3 region has 13 residues. This TCR derives from a man aged 45-65 years with active or convalescent COVID-19. The sequenced sample was peripheral blood. The V call is TRBV4-1, the J call TRBJ1-2, with 8 bases identical to TRBD1. This chain's CDR3 is CASSQRTGNGYTF. The CDR3 DNA follows: TGCGCCAGCAGCCAAAGGACAGGGAATGGCTACACCTTC.